The entry below gives a single T cell receptor (beta chain) sequence along with its context. Its specificity is not known. CDR3 length equals 12 residues. CDR1 and CDR2 from the germline V gene are LNHDA and SQIVND (reference sequence). J gave up 2 bases and V 10 bases, and 2 bases lay outside the gene matches. Single viable CD3+CD4+CD8-CD45RO+ cells were sorted as the memory CD4+ T cells. Serum IgG to CMV pp150, pp28, p38 and p52 defined serostatus. The method was immunoSEQ multiplex PCR; TCRdb's version includes in-frame clones alone and lacks a portion of them. The sample contains 85,000 to 100,000 clones, about 80% of which appear only once. The data were taken from a study of memory CD4+ T cells and cytomegalovirus serostatus. Study details: Healthy Belgian adult donors included roughly ten CMV-positive and 24 CMV-negative people.

Study observations and caveats: Each of approximately 70 CMV-associated TCRbeta sequences occurred in one to five individuals. A US-trained random forest predicted CMV serostatus with median AUC around 0.9.

Sequenced sample: memory CD4+ T cells from blood. The chain uses TRBV19 and TRBJ2-7, with 10 bases identical to TRBD1. The sequence derives from an adult in good health and CMV-seropositive. The DNA for the CDR3 is TGTGCCACCGGACAGGGGGCCTACGAGCAGTACTTC. The encoded protein is CATGQGAYEQYF.